This T cell receptor (beta chain) comes out of a study of cytotoxic CD8 clonotypes in ibrutinib-treated CLL. Study overall: Patients: 11 relapsed/refractory, some 15 treatment-naive, 17 to 18 IGHV unmutated.

Profiled with immunoSEQ multiplex PCR; TCRdb holds only in-frame clones, not every one. This sample yields around 250,000 clones, of which 70% are seen a single time; 15% to 19% belongs to the top ten. Study-level findings and limits: There were few public clonotypes, and on treatment they contracted or stayed stable. Samples from sustained-remission and progressing patients were taken at different times.

This clone was counted once. Its cognate antigen is unknown. The CDR3 spans 15 residues. Germline lookup yields CDR1 MNHNY and CDR2 SVGAGI (reference sequence). Trimming removed 2 bases from V and 2 bases from J, with 10 bases in between. This sequence joins TRBV6-6 and TRBJ1-5; D call uncertain. The source is a human donor with chronic lymphocytic leukemia. The sample here was PBMCs, taken after 24 months of ibrutinib treatment. The DNA of the CDR3 is TGTGCCAGCAGTTACGAGGGTTTGGGCAATCAGCCCCAGCATTTT. Amino acid sequence: CASSYEGLGNQPQHF.